In its sample, the clone carrying this T cell receptor beta chain was seen once. These data originate in a study of blood T cell repertoires in COVID-19. Study details: Samples of COVID-19 (acute and convalescent) were obtained from the United States, Italy and Spain. In each case, the material was cDNA or gDNA derived from T cells, B-cell-depleted T cells, or PBMCs.

The CDR3 is made up of 12 amino acids. The V and J ends lost 6 bases and 8 bases respectively, with 16 bases between them. Germline lookup yields CDR1 SQVTM and CDR2 ANQGSEA. As processed by the authors: How many nucleated cells were present was estimated from reference gene primer amplification. Sequencing was performed with immunoSEQ multiplex PCR; in TCRdb, only in-frame clones are kept and a portion is missing. The V and J calls and clone size are taken from that table; D and trimming were inferred from the DNA. The sample has 25,000 to 30,000 clones, roughly nine tenths seen once. The sample taken for sequencing was peripheral blood. This chain uses TRBV29-1 with TRBJ1-2; D perhaps matches TRBD1 (6 bases). This TCR came from a human donor in a cohort sampled during active COVID-19. The CDR3 nucleotides are TGCAGCGTCTGGGACACCCTGATAGGCTACACCTTC. Its protein product is CSVWDTLIGYTF.